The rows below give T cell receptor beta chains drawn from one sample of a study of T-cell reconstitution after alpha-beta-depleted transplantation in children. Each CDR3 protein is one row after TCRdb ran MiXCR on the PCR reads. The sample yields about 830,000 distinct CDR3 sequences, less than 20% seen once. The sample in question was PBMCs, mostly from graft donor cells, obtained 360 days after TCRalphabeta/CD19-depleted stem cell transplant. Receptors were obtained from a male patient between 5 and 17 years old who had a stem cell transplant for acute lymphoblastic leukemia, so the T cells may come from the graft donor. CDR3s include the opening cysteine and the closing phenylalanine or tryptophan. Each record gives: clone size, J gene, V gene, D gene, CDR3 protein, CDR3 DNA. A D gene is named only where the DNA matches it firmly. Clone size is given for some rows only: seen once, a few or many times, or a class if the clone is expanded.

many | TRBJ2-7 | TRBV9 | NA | CASSVESRSYEQYF | TGTGCCAGCAGCGTAGAGTCTCGCTCCTACGAGCAGTACTTC
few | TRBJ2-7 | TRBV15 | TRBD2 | CATSTRLAGMYEQYF | TGTGCCACCAGCACCAGACTAGCGGGGATGTACGAGCAGTACTTC
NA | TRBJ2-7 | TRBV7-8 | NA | CASSSITGDEQYF | TGTGCCAGCAGTTCCATCACGGGGGACGAGCAGTACTTC
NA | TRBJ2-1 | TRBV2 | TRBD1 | CASVPGQGSNEQFF | TGTGCCAGTGTTCCGGGACAGGGAAGCAATGAGCAGTTCTTC
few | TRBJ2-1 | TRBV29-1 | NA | CSVGGYNEQFF | TGCAGCGTTGGCGGATACAATGAGCAGTTCTTC
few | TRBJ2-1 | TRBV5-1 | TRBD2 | CASSYLAGPLSYNEQFF | TGCGCCAGCAGTTACCTAGCGGGCCCCCTCTCCTACAATGAGCAGTTCTTC
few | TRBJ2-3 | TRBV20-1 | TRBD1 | CSARDGQGARNTQYF | TGCAGTGCTAGAGATGGGCAGGGGGCAAGAAATACGCAGTATTTT
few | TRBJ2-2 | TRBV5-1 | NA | CASSLKAVTSTGELFF | TGCGCCAGCAGCTTGAAGGCGGTTACGAGCACCGGGGAGCTGTTTTTT
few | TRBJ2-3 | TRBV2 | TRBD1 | CASSEDRGRADTQYF | TGTGCCAGCAGTGAAGACAGGGGGCGCGCAGATACGCAGTATTTT
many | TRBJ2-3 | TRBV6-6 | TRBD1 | CASSIDRGAIDTQYF | TGTGCCAGCAGCATCGACAGGGGGGCCATCGATACGCAGTATTTT
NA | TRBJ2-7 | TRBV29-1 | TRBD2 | CSVDVGAASGRFNEQYF | TGCAGCGTTGATGTGGGGGCCGCTAGCGGGAGGTTCAACGAGCAGTACTTC
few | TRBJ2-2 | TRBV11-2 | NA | CASSLGGQTNTGELFF | TGTGCCAGCAGCTTAGGAGGACAGACGAACACCGGGGAGCTGTTTTTT
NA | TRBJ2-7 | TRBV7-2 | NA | CASSLTRAGLSEQYF | TGTGCCAGCAGCTTAACGCGCGCGGGATTGTCCGAGCAGTACTTC
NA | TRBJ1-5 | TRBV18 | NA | CASSPPAQGRDQPQHF | TGTGCCAGCTCACCACCGGCGCAGGGACGGGATCAGCCCCAGCATTTT
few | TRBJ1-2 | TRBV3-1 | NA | CASSVAGLYGYTF | TGTGCCAGCAGCGTCGCGGGTCTATATGGCTACACCTTC
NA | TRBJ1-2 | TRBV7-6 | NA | CASSLARDGTDGYTF | TGTGCCAGCAGCTTAGCGAGGGACGGTACGGATGGCTACACCTTC
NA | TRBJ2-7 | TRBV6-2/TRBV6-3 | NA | CASSYRVGTYEQYF | TGTGCCAGCAGTTACCGGGTCGGAACCTACGAGCAGTACTTC
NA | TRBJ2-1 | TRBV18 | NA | CASSPGLRLGNEQFF | TGTGCCAGCTCACCTGGACTAAGATTGGGCAATGAGCAGTTCTTC
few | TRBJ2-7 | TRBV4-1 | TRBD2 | CASSQGEWGGEQYF | TGCGCCAGCAGCCAAGGGGAGTGGGGGGGCGAGCAGTACTTC
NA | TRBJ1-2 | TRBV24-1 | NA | CATSDLAYYGYTF | TGTGCCACCAGTGATTTAGCGTACTATGGCTACACCTTC
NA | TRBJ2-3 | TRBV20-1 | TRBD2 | CSAPTSGSADTQYF | TGCAGTGCGCCGACTAGCGGGAGTGCAGATACGCAGTATTTT
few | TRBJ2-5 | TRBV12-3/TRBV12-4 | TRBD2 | CASSTTGTSGRRQETQYF | TGTGCCAGCAGCACCACCGGGACTAGCGGGAGACGGCAAGAGACCCAGTACTTC
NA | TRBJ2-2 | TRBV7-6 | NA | CASSLAPLGTGELFF | TGTGCCAGCAGCTTAGCTCCCTTGGGAACCGGGGAGCTGTTTTTT
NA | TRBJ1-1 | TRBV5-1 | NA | CASSLRSSMNTEAFF | TGCGCCAGCAGCTTGCGAAGCTCCATGAACACTGAAGCTTTCTTT
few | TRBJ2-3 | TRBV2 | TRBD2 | CASKREADTQYF | TGTGCCAGCAAACGGGAGGCAGATACGCAGTATTTT
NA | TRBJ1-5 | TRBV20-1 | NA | CSARRPYSNQPQHF | TGCAGTGCTAGGCGGCCTTATAGCAATCAGCCCCAGCATTTT
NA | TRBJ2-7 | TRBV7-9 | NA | CASSLGAGSGEQYF | TGTGCCAGCAGCTTAGGAGCAGGGTCAGGCGAGCAGTACTTC
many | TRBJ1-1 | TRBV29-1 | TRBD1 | CSVRGGRFSEAFF | TGCAGCGTTCGAGGGGGCCGGTTCTCTGAAGCTTTCTTT